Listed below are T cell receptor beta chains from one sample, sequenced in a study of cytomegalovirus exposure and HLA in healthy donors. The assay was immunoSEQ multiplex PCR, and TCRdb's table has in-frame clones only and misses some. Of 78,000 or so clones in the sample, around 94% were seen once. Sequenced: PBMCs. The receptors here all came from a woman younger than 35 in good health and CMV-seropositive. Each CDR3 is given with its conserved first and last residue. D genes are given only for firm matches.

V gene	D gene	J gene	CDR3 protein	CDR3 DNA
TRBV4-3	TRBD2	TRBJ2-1	CASSITSGRINEQFF	TGCGCCAGCAGTATAACTAGCGGGAGAATAAATGAGCAGTTCTTC
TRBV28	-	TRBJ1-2	CASSWPAANYGYTF	TGTGCCAGCAGTTGGCCCGCCGCTAACTATGGCTACACCTTC
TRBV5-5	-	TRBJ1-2	CASSLDRDGYTF	TGTGCCAGCAGCTTGGACAGGGATGGCTACACCTTC
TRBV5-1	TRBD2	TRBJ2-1	CASSSRGGDYNEQFF	TGCGCCAGCAGTTCGCGGGGGGGTGATTACAATGAGCAGTTCTTC
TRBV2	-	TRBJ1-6	CASSERGKNSPLHF	TGTGCCAGCAGTGAACGGGGGAAAAATTCACCCCTCCACTTT
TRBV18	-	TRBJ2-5	CASSPGQQETQYF	TGTGCCAGCTCACCAGGCCAGCAAGAGACCCAGTACTTC
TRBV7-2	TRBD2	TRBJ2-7	CASSLPGTRTYEQYF	TGTGCCAGCAGCTTACCCGGGACTAGAACCTACGAGCAGTACTTC
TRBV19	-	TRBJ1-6	CASSMGRPGNSPLHF	TGTGCCAGTAGTATGGGGAGACCCGGGAATTCACCCCTCCACTTT
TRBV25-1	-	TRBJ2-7	CASSETSYNRHEQYF	TGTGCCAGCAGTGAGACATCTTACAACCGACACGAGCAGTACTTC
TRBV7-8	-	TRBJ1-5	CASSLAYPPATNQPQHF	TGTGCCAGCAGCTTAGCTTACCCTCCCGCAACTAATCAGCCCCAGCATTTT